This T cell receptor (beta chain) is drawn from a study of tissue T cells after allogeneic stem cell transplantation. The assay was immunoSEQ multiplex PCR, and TCRdb's table has in-frame clones only and misses some. The table has about 42,000 clones, roughly 92% seen once. The CDR3 totals 14 residues. Trimming pared 3 bases from V and 8 bases from J, leaving 13 bases between. CDR1 is KGHDR, CDR2 SFDVKD, per germline. V and J are TRBV24-1 and TRBJ2-1; no firm D call. The origin of this receptor is a woman aged 35-75 years who later had graft-versus-host disease after an allogeneic stem cell transplant. Specimen: blood, collected before transplantation. CDR3 sequence (DNA): TGTGCCACCAGTGATGGGATAGTATTATATGAGCAGTTCTTC. Translated, it gives CATSDGIVLYEQFF.